Presented here are 25 T cell receptor beta chains from one specimen sequenced in a study of cytomegalovirus exposure and HLA in healthy donors. Amplification used 60 Vbeta primers and 13 Jbeta primers. Sequencing was performed with immunoSEQ multiplex PCR; in TCRdb, only in-frame clones are kept and a portion is missing. The sample carries over 75,000 clones, over 65% recorded once. Sequenced sample: PBMCs. Receptors originate from a man aged 55-75 years in good health and CMV-seropositive.

The V gene is TRBV7-4, the J gene TRBJ2-7; D may be TRBD1 (6 bases). V dropped 8 bases and J dropped 3 bases, with 17 bases sitting between them. This CDR3 is built from 14 residues. Looked up from germline, CDR1 is SGHVT and CDR2 is SQSDAQ. CDR3 sequence (DNA): TGTGCCAGCTACCAGCGTGGGGGACACTACGAGCAGTACTTC. This sequence encodes CASYQRGGHYEQYF.

J is TRBJ1-5 and V is TRBV10-3; 7 nucleotides align to TRBD1. V gave up 6 bases and J gave up 5 bases; unmatched junction bases: 7. The CDR3 contains 14 residues. In germline, CDR1 is ENHRY, CDR2 SYGVKD. The CDR3 sequence is CAISPTGRDQPQHF. The CDR3 coding sequence is TGTGCCATCAGCCCGACAGGGCGGGATCAGCCCCAGCATTTT.

The V gene is TRBV6-4, the J gene TRBJ1-5, with 10 bases lining up with TRBD1. V trimming: 6 bases; J trimming: 3 bases; junction bases outside the gene matches: 5. CDR3 length: 15 amino acids. Germline V gene data show CDR1 as MRHNA and CDR2 as SNTAGT. The CDR3, as DNA: TGTGCCAGCAGGGGGGACAGGGGTTCCAATCAGCCCCAGCATTTT. This sequence encodes CASRGDRGSNQPQHF.

This clone was counted between two and nine times. This rearrangement joins TRBV2 to TRBJ1-1; TRBD1 aligns across 7 bases. With 5 bases clipped from V and 0 bases from J, the junction kept 12 bases outside the gene matches. Germline lookup yields CDR1 SNHLY and CDR2 FYNNEI. CDR3 length equals 17 residues. DNA for the CDR3: TGTGCCAGCAGTCAGGGGCCTTCGACAGGGATGAACACTGAAGCTTTCTTT. Translating it yields CASSQGPSTGMNTEAFF.

This clone was observed a handful of times. V gene TRBV10-3 combines with J gene TRBJ1-2; no clear D gene. Germline V CDR1 and CDR2: ENHRY, SYGVKD. The CDR3 contains 12 residues. V shed 6 bases and J shed 4 bases, with 9 bases lying between them. The CDR3 sequence is CAISDGVYGYTF. The CDR3 DNA sequence: TGTGCCATCAGCGACGGGGTCTATGGCTACACCTTC.

The chain joins TRBV2 to TRBJ2-5; D gene unclear. CDR3 size: 11 residues. Trimming took 6 bases from V and 4 from J, leaving 6 bases between them. The germline CDR1 and CDR2 sequences are SNHLY and FYNNEI. The CDR3 is CASSAVETQYF. CDR3 DNA sequence: TGTGCCAGCAGCGCGGTAGAGACCCAGTACTTC.

This chain connects TRBV27 to TRBJ2-7; the D gene is possibly TRBD1 (6 bases). V lost 3 bases to trimming and J lost 6 bases, with 18 bases between them. Germline CDR1 MNHEY, CDR2 SMNVEV (reference sequence). The CDR3 loop spans 15 amino acids. The CDR3 reads CASSLTPRGYGEQYF. DNA for the CDR3: TGTGCCAGCAGTTTGACCCCCAGGGGCTACGGCGAGCAGTACTTC.

The chain combines TRBV5-1 with TRBJ2-5; 10 nucleotides agree with TRBD2. Trimming took 2 bases from V and 2 from J; bases not matched to a gene: 9. The CDR3 totals 17 residues. Germline lookup yields CDR1 SGHRS and CDR2 YFSETQ. The CDR3 region is CASSFNLAGAKQETQYF. CDR3 bases: TGCGCCAGCAGCTTTAATCTAGCGGGGGCGAAACAAGAGACCCAGTACTTC.

V is TRBV10-3 and J is TRBJ1-2, with 8 bases matching TRBD1. V lost 3 bases to trimming and J lost 7 bases; unmatched junction nucleotides: 4. The length of the CDR3 is 13 residues. Germline values: CDR1 ENHRY, CDR2 SYGVKD. The CDR3 spells CAISEGQGGGYTF. DNA of the CDR3: TGTGCCATCAGTGAAGGACAGGGAGGTGGCTACACCTTC.

The chain uses TRBV6-1 and TRBJ2-5; 11 bases match TRBD2. V was clipped by 2 bases and J by 5 bases; unmatched bases: 4. Germline loops: CDR1 MNHNS, CDR2 SASEGT. This CDR3 is 15 amino acids long. The CDR3, as DNA: TGTGCCAGCAGTGAACCTAGCGGGGGGCAGGAGACCCAGTACTTC. As protein: CASSEPSGGQETQYF.

The rearrangement joins TRBV19 to TRBJ1-2, with 11 bases fitting TRBD1. CDR1 and CDR2 (germline): LNHDA, SQIVND (reference sequence). The V gene end was trimmed by 8 bases and the J gene end by 9 bases; junction bases not matched to a gene: 8. The CDR3 is 13 amino acids. The CDR3 bases are TGTGCCAGTCGGACAGGGGGCATGGGCAGCTACACCTTC. It is translated as CASRTGGMGSYTF. Drawing the rest from reference TRBV19 and TRBJ1-2, the complete variable domain is DGGITQSPKYLFRKEGQNVTLSCEQNLNHDAMYWYRQDPGQGLRLIYYSQIVNDFQKGDIAEGYSVSREKKESFPLTVTSAQKNPTAFYLCASRTGGMGSYTFGSGTRLTVV.

The chain couples TRBV11-2 to TRBJ1-2; unclear D gene. Germline CDR1 and CDR2: SGHAT and FQNNGV. CDR3 length: 13 residues. The V gene lost 0 bases and the J gene lost 10 bases, with 12 bases spanning the gap. This chain's CDR3 is CASSLDPGGFYTF. In DNA, the CDR3 is TGTGCCAGCAGCTTAGATCCCGGCGGTTTCTACACCTTC.

The chain has TRBV2 and TRBJ1-5; possible D gene TRBD1, 5 bases. The CDR3 consists of 13 residues. The V and J ends lost 6 bases and 5 bases respectively, with 11 bases between them. Germline CDR1 reads SNHLY; CDR2 reads FYNNEI. The chain's CDR3 is CASSRQRDQPQHF. The CDR3 DNA is TGTGCCAGCAGCCGACAGAGAGATCAGCCCCAGCATTTT.

The chain employs TRBV2 and TRBJ2-5; D gene uncertain. With the DNA end fitting TRBJ2-7 better, the J assignment may be wrong. Germline values: CDR1 SNHLY, CDR2 FYNNEI. CDR3 size: 14 residues. The CDR3 region is CASSESESSYEQYF. CDR3 DNA sequence: TGTGCCAGCAGTGAAAGTGAAAGCTCCTACGAGCAGTACTTC.

The count of this clone is one. The V call is TRBV7-2, the J call TRBJ2-3; no reliable D call. Trimming removed 0 bases from V and 5 bases from J, with 12 bases in between. Germline V lookup: CDR1 SGHTA, CDR2 FQGNSA. The CDR3 totals 15 residues. The CDR3 protein is CASSLAPPREDTQYF. In nucleotides, the CDR3 is TGTGCCAGCAGCTTAGCGCCCCCGCGTGAAGATACGCAGTATTTT.

The genes are TRBV2 and TRBJ2-2; D unclear. Germline CDR1 reads SNHLY; CDR2 reads FYNNEI. V lost 0 bases to trimming and J lost 3 bases, with 8 bases between them. CDR3 length equals 15 residues. The DNA of the CDR3 is TGTGCCAGCAGTGAAGCGCTGAGGTACACCGGGGAGCTGTTTTTT. This translates into CASSEALRYTGELFF.

The chain combines TRBV27 with TRBJ2-1, with TRBD2 matching 8 bases. This CDR3 is built from 16 residues. V was clipped by 3 bases and J by 8 bases; unmatched bases: 12. Germline lookup yields CDR1 MNHEY and CDR2 SMNVEV (reference sequence). CDR3 protein: CASSFQGLVFGDEQFF. In nucleotides, the CDR3 is TGTGCCAGCAGTTTTCAGGGACTAGTTTTTGGTGATGAGCAGTTCTTC.

The rearrangement uses TRBV11-2 and TRBJ2-3; no firm D call. CDR3 size: 15 residues. Germline lookup yields CDR1 SGHAT and CDR2 FQNNGV. Trimming took off 1 base at V and 0 bases at J, with 8 bases between the two ends. DNA of the CDR3: TGTGCCAGCAGCTTAGTCGGCAGGAGCACAGATACGCAGTATTTT. Its translation is CASSLVGRSTDTQYF.

This chain joins TRBV28 and TRBJ2-7; 8 bases line up with TRBD1. V shed 6 bases and J 3 bases; nucleotides not matched to a gene: 10. In germline, CDR1 is MDHEN, CDR2 SYDVKM. This CDR3 has 15 residues. The CDR3 protein is CASSQGTGLIYEQYF. DNA of the CDR3: TGTGCCAGCAGCCAAGGGACAGGTCTAATCTACGAGCAGTACTTC.

The chain employs TRBV18 and TRBJ1-1; a weak D match, TRBD1 (5 bases). The CDR3 is 18 residues long. Germline V gives CDR1 KGHSH, CDR2 LQKENI. V was cut by 2 bases and J by 4 bases, with 23 bases left in between. CDR3 amino acids: CASSPTPGSTVWFTEAFF. The CDR3 DNA sequence: TGTGCCAGCTCACCAACTCCAGGGTCGACGGTTTGGTTCACTGAAGCTTTCTTT.

This chain connects TRBV5-1 to TRBJ2-5; D is undetermined. Germline V gives CDR1 SGHRS, CDR2 YFSETQ. V lost 1 base, J lost 5 bases, and 12 bases lay in between. This CDR3 is built from 14 residues. The CDR3 coding sequence is TGCGCCAGCAGCTTGAATCCAGTGGAGGAGACCCAGTACTTC. Residues: CASSLNPVEETQYF.

The chain carries TRBV19 and TRBJ1-4, with D possibly TRBD1 on 5 matching bases. This CDR3 contains 18 residues. The germline V gene has CDR1 LNHDA and CDR2 SQIVND (reference sequence). Trimming removed 0 bases from V and 3 bases from J, with 17 bases in between. The CDR3 DNA is TGTGCCAGTAGTATAGATACGAGGACAAAACGGTCTAATGAAAAACTGTTTTTT. Translated: CASSIDTRTKRSNEKLFF.

The CDR3 reads CASKAAGPSSGANVLTF. Here the CDR3 DNA reads TGTGCCAGTAAAGCGGCGGGCCCGAGCTCTGGGGCCAACGTCCTGACTTTC. The chain joins TRBV19 to TRBJ2-6, with a possible D match to TRBD2 (5 bases). V dropped 7 bases and J dropped 0 bases, with 16 bases sitting between them. The CDR3 has 17 residues. Germline V gives CDR1 LNHDA, CDR2 SQIVND (reference sequence).

This chain connects TRBV6-1 to TRBJ1-4, with D uncertain. The CDR3 sequence is 13 residues long. Germline V lookup: CDR1 MNHNS, CDR2 SASEGT. The V end was cut by 8 bases, the J end by 8 bases, with 15 bases between. The chain's CDR3 is CASRRPGGEKLFF. The CDR3 DNA is TGTGCCAGCCGGCGCCCCGGCGGGGAAAAACTGTTTTTT.

This chain connects TRBV21-1 to TRBJ1-2. TRBV21-1 is reported as a pseudogene. The CDR3 runs to 13 residues. The CDR3 reads CASMAWRESGYTF. Here the CDR3 DNA reads TGTGCCAGCATGGCATGGAGGGAGTCCGGCTACACCTTC.